Presented here are 18 T cell receptor beta chains from one specimen sequenced in a study of blood T cells in healthy people across ages. Alongside a J-beta primer mix, a sample-barcoded 5' primer served in a second PCR lasting about 7 to 11 cycles. TCRdb reprocessed the 5' RACE reads with MiXCR, giving one entry per CDR3 protein. The table records some 1.7 million distinct CDR3 sequences, 28% of them present only once. Specimen: blood. These receptors all stem from a woman aged 25 to 45 in good health.

Points on this clonotype: With a much larger clone just one base away, this may be a read error. The chain links TRBV15 to TRBJ2-5, with D perhaps given as TRBD1 or TRBD2 (6 bases each). Looked up from germline, CDR1 is LNHNV and CDR2 is YYDKDF (reference sequence). The CDR3 sequence is 13 residues long. V was trimmed by 5 bases and J by 5 bases, leaving 12 bases between them. CDR3 DNA sequence: TGTGCCACCAGCTTGGGGGGCCACGAGACCCAGTACTTC. Protein product: CATSLGGHETQYF.

This clonotype was seen more than once but under ten times. The rearrangement uses TRBV20-1 and TRBJ2-7; no firm D call. The CDR3 has 13 residues. V was trimmed by 0 bases and J by 3 bases, leaving 9 bases between them. Germline-derived CDR1 and CDR2 are DFQATT and SNEGSKA (reference sequence). As DNA, the CDR3 is TGCAGTGCTAGAGAGGGCAGAGACTACGAGCAGTACTTC. It codes for CSAREGRDYEQYF.

This clonotype has a count of ten or more. The V and J genes are TRBV7-2 and TRBJ2-7, with D perhaps TRBD2 (5 bases). Germline CDR1 reads SGHTA; CDR2 reads FQGNSA. This CDR3 is built from 15 residues. Trimming removed 1 base from V and 2 bases from J, with 12 bases in between. The DNA for the CDR3 is TGTGCCAGCAGCTTAGGTCGGGATAGGGCCTACGAGCAGTACTTC. Its translation: CASSLGRDRAYEQYF. The variable domain in full, with the rest retrieved from reference TRBV7-2 and TRBJ2-7, is GAGVSQSPSNKVTEKGKDVELRCDPISGHTALYWYRQSLGQGLEFLIYFQGNSAPDKSGLPSDRFSAERTGGSVSTLTIQRTQQEDSAVYLCASSLGRDRAYEQYFGPGTRLTVT.

This clonotype turned up a few times. The V and J genes are TRBV2 and TRBJ1-5; D is possibly TRBD1 (5 bases). CDR1 is SNHLY, CDR2 FYNNEI, per germline. CDR3 length: 14 amino acids. Trimming left V 2 bases short and J 7 bases short, with 12 bases between. The CDR3 sequence: CASSEISGTQPQHF. The CDR3 coding sequence is TGTGCCAGCAGTGAAATCTCCGGGACGCAGCCCCAGCATTTT. Filled out from reference TRBV2 and TRBJ1-5, the complete variable domain reads EPEVTQTPSHQVTQMGQEVILRCVPISNHLYFYWYRQILGQKVEFLVSFYNNEISEKSEIFDDQFSVERPDGSNFTLKIRSTKLEDSAMYFCASSEISGTQPQHFGDGTRLSIL.

This clonotype was seen only a few times. J is TRBJ1-1 and V is TRBV10-3; the match to TRBD1 covers 8 bases. The CDR3 consists of 14 residues. CDR1 ENHRY and CDR2 SYGVKD come from the germline V gene. After removal of 2 bases from V and 2 bases from J, the junction contained 1 base not matched to a gene. The CDR3 is CAISEDRGNTEAFF. CDR3 in DNA: TGTGCCATCAGTGAGGACAGGGGTAACACTGAAGCTTTCTTT.

With regard to this clonotype: This may stem from a read error, because a much larger clone lies one nucleotide away. The V and J genes are TRBV20-1 and TRBJ2-7; a weak D match, TRBD1 (6 bases). CDR1 and CDR2 (germline): DFQATT, SNEGSKA (reference sequence). This CDR3 spans 11 amino acids. CDR3 DNA: TGCAGTGCTCGGACAGATTACGAGCGGTACTTC. Protein sequence: CSARTDYERYF.

The chain carries TRBV2 and TRBJ1-2, with 9 bases lining up with TRBD1. Germline V CDR1 and CDR2: SNHLY, FYNNEI. There are 14 residues in the CDR3. The trim removed 5 bases at V and 7 bases at J, leaving 8 bases unmatched. The CDR3 region has the DNA TGTGCCAGCAGTTCGGGACAGGGCTTTTCTGGCTACACCTTC. Residues: CASSSGQGFSGYTF.

The V gene is TRBV12-3 or TRBV12-4, the J gene TRBJ1-4; the match to TRBD1 covers 9 bases. The ends lost 3 bases at V and 7 bases at J; junction bases unmatched: 3. This CDR3 contains 14 residues. The CDR3 here is CASSFRDRAEKLFF. The DNA for the CDR3 is TGTGCCAGCAGTTTCCGGGACAGGGCTGAAAAACTGTTTTTT.

This chain connects TRBV15 to TRBJ2-4; 10 bases map to TRBD1. With V trimmed by 3 bases and J by 7 bases, 18 bases remained unmatched. The CDR3 totals 19 residues. Germline assignment: CDR1 LNHNV and CDR2 YYDKDF (reference sequence). CDR3 DNA: TGTGCCACCAGCAGCCCCTTTGTGGGACAGGGGTCAATTAGGAACATTCAGTACTTC. It encodes CATSSPFVGQGSIRNIQYF.

This clonotype came up a few times. The chain couples TRBV14 to TRBJ1-4; D is undetermined. The CDR3 sequence is 15 residues long. The V end lost 0 bases, the J end lost 7 bases, and 12 bases lay between the germline ends. Germline lookup yields CDR1 SGHDN and CDR2 FVKESK. The CDR3 bases are TGTGCCAGCAGCCAAGAAAGTCCGGAGGTTGAAAAACTGTTTTTT. Encoded protein: CASSQESPEVEKLFF.

The V gene is TRBV20-1, the J gene TRBJ2-7; TRBD2 matches at 11 bases. V shed 3 bases and J 7 bases; nucleotides not matched to a gene: 26. Germline lookup yields CDR1 DFQATT and CDR2 SNEGSKA (reference sequence). CDR3 length: 20 amino acids. CDR3 DNA: TGCAGTGCTAGGCCGAGGGGGACAGCAGGACTAGCGGGTTCCTACAATGAGCAGTACTTC. Translated: CSARPRGTAGLAGSYNEQYF.

The chain joins TRBV7-2 to TRBJ2-3, with a weak D call TRBD2 (5 bases). This CDR3 is 14 amino acids long. Trimming pared 4 bases from V and 5 bases from J, leaving 13 bases between. Germline loops: CDR1 SGHTA, CDR2 FQGNSA. CDR3: CASSSSGPRDTQYF. The CDR3 nucleotides are TGTGCCAGCAGCTCAAGCGGTCCCCGAGATACGCAGTATTTT.

V gene TRBV5-5 combines with J gene TRBJ1-2, with 9 bases lining up with TRBD1. Germline values: CDR1 SGHKS, CDR2 YYEKEE (reference sequence). The CDR3 has 15 amino acids. The V gene end was trimmed by 2 bases and the J gene end by 8 bases; junction bases not matched to a gene: 10. The CDR3 reads CASSFRDRDSVGYTF. Written as DNA, the CDR3 is TGTGCCAGCAGCTTCCGGGACAGGGATTCGGTGGGCTACACCTTC.

This clonotype was observed many times. J is TRBJ2-7 and V is TRBV10-2, with TRBD2 as a possible D gene (5 bases). Trimming shortened V by 2 bases and J by 3 bases, and 11 bases separated the two germline ends. Germline V CDR1 and CDR2: WSHSY, SAAADI. This CDR3 contains 14 residues. The CDR3 DNA sequence: TGCGCCAGCAGTGAGGAGGAGGCGAGCTACGAGCAGTACTTC. Translation gives CASSEEEASYEQYF.

This chain links TRBV20-1 with TRBJ2-1, with TRBD1 matching 11 bases. The CDR3 extends over 15 amino acids. The V gene's germline CDR1 is DFQATT and CDR2 SNEGSKA (reference sequence). Germline trimming cut 0 bases from V and 10 bases from J; bases unmatched to any gene: 8. CDR3 coding DNA: TGCAGTGCTAGAGATCGGGGACAGGGGGGCCCGGAGCAGTTCTTC. It encodes CSARDRGQGGPEQFF.

This clonotype was seen a handful of times. The rearrangement joins TRBV30 to TRBJ2-6, with D unclear. This CDR3 is built from 15 residues. Germline CDR1 GTSNPN, CDR2 SVGIG (reference sequence). Trimming pared 3 bases from V and 2 bases from J, leaving 11 bases between. The CDR3 coding sequence is TGTGCCTGGAGCGACGGGCCCCCTGGGGCCAACGTCCTGACTTTC. Protein product: CAWSDGPPGANVLTF.

This clonotype was counted ten times or more. The chain has TRBV20-1 and TRBJ2-1; TRBD2 aligns across 9 bases. Germline loops: CDR1 DFQATT, CDR2 SNEGSKA (reference sequence). The V and J ends lost 6 bases and 1 base, in that order; junction bases with no gene match: 10. The CDR3 contains 16 residues. The CDR3 region is CSANPERGVSYNEQFF. DNA for the CDR3: TGCAGTGCAAATCCCGAGCGGGGGGTTTCCTACAATGAGCAGTTCTTC.

V usage is TRBV7-2 and J usage is TRBJ2-5; D perhaps matches TRBD1 (5 bases). Trimming cost V 5 bases and J 4 bases, with 14 bases left between them. This CDR3 comprises 14 residues. The germline V gene has CDR1 SGHTA and CDR2 FQGNSA. The CDR3 loop is CASSGAGARETQYF. DNA of the CDR3: TGTGCCAGCAGCGGGGCTGGGGCCCGAGAGACCCAGTACTTC.